Detailed here is one T cell receptor (beta chain). Antigen: not known. This specimen belongs to a study of response to subunit inactivated influenza vaccine. Study findings and constraints: Few additional T cells are recruited per seasonal influenza vaccination, authors suggested.

TCRdb called the RT-PCR reads again in MiXCR, with one record for every CDR3 protein. Of approximately 530,000 distinct CDR3 sequences detected, about 8% appear once; the ten largest clones hold approximately 12%. The CDR3 consists of 13 residues. Germline loops: CDR1 DFQATT, CDR2 SNEGSKA (reference sequence). The ends were cut back, 6 bases at V and 1 base at J, with 10 bases in the middle. The TCR originated in a man aged 45-69 years who received an inactivated influenza vaccine. This sample comprised PBMCs from blood, obtained less than 30 months after vaccination. The chain uses TRBV20-1 and TRBJ1-5; tentatively, D is TRBD1 (5 bases). The CDR3 loop is CSAPRDSNQPQHF. CDR3 nucleotide sequence: TGCAGTGCGCCCCGGGACAGCAATCAGCCCCAGCATTTT.